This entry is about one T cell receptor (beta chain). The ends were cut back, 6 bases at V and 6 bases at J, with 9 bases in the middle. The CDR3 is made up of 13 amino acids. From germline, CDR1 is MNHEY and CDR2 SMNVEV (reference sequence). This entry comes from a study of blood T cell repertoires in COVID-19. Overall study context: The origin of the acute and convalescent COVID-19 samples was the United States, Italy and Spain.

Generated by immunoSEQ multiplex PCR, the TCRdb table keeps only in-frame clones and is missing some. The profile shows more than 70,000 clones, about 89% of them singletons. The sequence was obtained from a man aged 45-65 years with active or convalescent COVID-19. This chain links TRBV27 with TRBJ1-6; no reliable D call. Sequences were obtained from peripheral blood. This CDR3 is CASSQRSNSPLHF. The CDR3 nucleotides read TGTGCCAGCAGCCAGCGGTCTAATTCACCCCTCCACTTT.